Below, one TCR beta chain is given with its context. This specimen comes from a study of T cells after yellow fever vaccination. The V gene's germline CDR1 is SGHVS and CDR2 FQNEAQ. After removal of 3 bases from V and 10 bases from J, the junction contained 12 bases not matched to a gene. The CDR3 contains 15 residues. TCRdb re-analysed the 5' RACE reads in MiXCR, keeping a single row per CDR3 protein. The sample lists 300,000 or so distinct CDR3 sequences; around 7.3% were seen once. The V call is TRBV7-8, the J call TRBJ2-1; 7 bases map to TRBD1. This receptor was identified in a man between 18 and 35 years old who received the YFV17D yellow fever vaccine. Sequencing used PBMCs, obtained around 45 days after the first yellow fever vaccination. The CDR3 loop is CASSLHLGQPQEQFF. The CDR3 DNA reads TGTGCCAGCAGCTTGCACTTGGGACAGCCTCAGGAGCAGTTCTTC.